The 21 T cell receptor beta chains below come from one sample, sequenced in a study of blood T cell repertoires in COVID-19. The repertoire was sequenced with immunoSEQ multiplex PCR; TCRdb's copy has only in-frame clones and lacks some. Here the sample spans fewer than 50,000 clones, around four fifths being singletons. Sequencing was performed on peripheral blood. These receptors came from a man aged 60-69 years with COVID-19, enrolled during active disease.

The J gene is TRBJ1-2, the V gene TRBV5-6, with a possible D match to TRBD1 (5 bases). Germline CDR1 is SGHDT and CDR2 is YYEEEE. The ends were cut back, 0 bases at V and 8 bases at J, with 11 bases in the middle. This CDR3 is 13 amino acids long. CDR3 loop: CASSLVSRGGYTF. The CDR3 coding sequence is TGTGCCAGCAGCTTGGTTTCTAGGGGAGGCTACACCTTC.

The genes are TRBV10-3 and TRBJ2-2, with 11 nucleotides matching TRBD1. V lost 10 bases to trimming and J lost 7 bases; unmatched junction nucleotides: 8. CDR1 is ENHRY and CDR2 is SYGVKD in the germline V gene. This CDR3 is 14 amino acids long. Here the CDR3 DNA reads TGTGCCAGCGGGACAGGGGGGCGGAACGGGGAGCTGTTTTTT. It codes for CASGTGGRNGELFF.

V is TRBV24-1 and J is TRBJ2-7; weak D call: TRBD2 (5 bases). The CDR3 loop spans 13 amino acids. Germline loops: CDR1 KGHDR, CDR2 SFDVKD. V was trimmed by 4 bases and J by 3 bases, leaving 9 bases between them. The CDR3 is CATSEGSLYEQYF. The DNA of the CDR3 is TGTGCCACCAGTGAAGGGAGTCTCTACGAGCAGTACTTC.

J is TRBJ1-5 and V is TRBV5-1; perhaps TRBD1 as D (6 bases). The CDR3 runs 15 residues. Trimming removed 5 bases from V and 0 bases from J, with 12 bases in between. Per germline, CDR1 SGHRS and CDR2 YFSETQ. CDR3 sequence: CASRQDSYSNQPQHF. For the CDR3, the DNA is TGCGCCAGCAGACAGGACAGCTATAGCAATCAGCCCCAGCATTTT. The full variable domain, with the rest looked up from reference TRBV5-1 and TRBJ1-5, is KAGVTQTPRYLIKTRGQQVTLSCSPISGHRSVSWYQQTPGQGLQFLFEYFSETQRNKGNFPGRFSGRQFSNSRSEMNVSTLELGDSALYLCASRQDSYSNQPQHFGDGTRLSIL.

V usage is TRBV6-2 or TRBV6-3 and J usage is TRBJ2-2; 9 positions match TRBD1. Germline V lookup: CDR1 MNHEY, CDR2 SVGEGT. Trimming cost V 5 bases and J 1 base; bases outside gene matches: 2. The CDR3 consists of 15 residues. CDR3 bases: TGTGCCAGCAGTGGGACAGGGTTGAACACCGGGGAGCTGTTTTTT. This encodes CASSGTGLNTGELFF.

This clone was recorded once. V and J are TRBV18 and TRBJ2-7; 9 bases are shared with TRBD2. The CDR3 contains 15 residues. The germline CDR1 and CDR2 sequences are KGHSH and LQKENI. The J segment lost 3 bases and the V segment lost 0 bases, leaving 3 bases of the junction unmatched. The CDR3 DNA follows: TGTGCCAGCTCACCACCGACTAGCGGTTACTACGAGCAGTACTTC. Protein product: CASSPPTSGYYEQYF.

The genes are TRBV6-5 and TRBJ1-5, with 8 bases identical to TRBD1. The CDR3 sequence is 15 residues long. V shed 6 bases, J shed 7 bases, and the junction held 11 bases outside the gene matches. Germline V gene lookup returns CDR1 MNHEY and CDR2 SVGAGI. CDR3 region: CASRDRETSWQPQHF. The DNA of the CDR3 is TGTGCCAGCAGGGACAGGGAGACTAGTTGGCAGCCCCAGCATTTT.

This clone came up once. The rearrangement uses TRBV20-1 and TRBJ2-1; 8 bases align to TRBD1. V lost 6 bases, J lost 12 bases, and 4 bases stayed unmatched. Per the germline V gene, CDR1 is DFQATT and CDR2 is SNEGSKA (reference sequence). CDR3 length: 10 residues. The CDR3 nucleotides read TGCAGTGCAACAGGGGGTGGGCAGTTCTTC. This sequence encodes CSATGGGQFF.

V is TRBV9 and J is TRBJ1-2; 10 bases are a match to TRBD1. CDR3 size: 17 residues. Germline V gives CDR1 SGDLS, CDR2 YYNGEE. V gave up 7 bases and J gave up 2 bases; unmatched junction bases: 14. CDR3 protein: CASGSPGQGQINYGYTF. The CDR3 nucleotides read TGTGCCAGCGGATCCCCGGGACAGGGGCAGATCAACTATGGCTACACCTTC.

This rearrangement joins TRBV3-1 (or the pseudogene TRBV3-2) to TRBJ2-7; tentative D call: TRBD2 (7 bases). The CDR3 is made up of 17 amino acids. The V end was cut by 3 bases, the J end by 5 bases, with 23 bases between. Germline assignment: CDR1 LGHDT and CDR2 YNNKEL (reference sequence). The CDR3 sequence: CASSHLWEGRGSNEQYF. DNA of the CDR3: TGTGCCAGCAGCCACCTCTGGGAGGGCAGGGGTTCCAACGAGCAGTACTTC.

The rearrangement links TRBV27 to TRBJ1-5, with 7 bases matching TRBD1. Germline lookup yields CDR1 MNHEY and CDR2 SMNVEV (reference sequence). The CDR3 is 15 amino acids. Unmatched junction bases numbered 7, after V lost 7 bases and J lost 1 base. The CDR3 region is CASKSGQVSNQPQHF. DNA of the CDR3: TGTGCCAGCAAATCTGGACAGGTCAGCAATCAGCCCCAGCATTTT.

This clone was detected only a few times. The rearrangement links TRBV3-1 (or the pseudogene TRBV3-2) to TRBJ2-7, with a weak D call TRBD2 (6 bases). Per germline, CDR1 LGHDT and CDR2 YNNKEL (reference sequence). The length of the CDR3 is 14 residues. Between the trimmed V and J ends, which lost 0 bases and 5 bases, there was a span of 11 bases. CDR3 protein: CASSQEGGGNEQYF. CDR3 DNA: TGTGCCAGCAGCCAAGAAGGCGGAGGGAACGAGCAGTACTTC.

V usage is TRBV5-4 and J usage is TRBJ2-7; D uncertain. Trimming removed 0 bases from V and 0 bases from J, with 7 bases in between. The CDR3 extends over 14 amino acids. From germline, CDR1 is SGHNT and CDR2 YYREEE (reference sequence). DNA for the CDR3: TGTGCCAGCAGCTTGGACCTGAGCTCCTACGAGCAGTACTTC. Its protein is CASSLDLSSYEQYF.

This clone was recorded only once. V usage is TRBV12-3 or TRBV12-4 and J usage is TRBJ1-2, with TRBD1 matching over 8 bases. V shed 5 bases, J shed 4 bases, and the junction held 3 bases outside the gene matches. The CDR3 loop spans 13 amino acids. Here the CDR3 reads CASSTGQGYGYTF. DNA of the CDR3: TGTGCCAGCAGTACCGGACAGGGCTATGGCTACACCTTC.

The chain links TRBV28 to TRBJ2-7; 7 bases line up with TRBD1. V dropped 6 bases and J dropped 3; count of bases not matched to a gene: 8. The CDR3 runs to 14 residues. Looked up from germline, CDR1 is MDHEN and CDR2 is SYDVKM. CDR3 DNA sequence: TGTGCCAGCAGGCGACAGGGAGAAAGCTACGAGCAGTACTTC. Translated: CASRRQGESYEQYF.

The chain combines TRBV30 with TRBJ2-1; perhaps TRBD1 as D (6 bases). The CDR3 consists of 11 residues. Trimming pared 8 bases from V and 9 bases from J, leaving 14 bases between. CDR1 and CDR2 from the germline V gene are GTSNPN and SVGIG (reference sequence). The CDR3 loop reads CARFQGTEQFF. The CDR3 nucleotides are TGTGCCCGTTTCCAGGGGACTGAGCAGTTCTTC.

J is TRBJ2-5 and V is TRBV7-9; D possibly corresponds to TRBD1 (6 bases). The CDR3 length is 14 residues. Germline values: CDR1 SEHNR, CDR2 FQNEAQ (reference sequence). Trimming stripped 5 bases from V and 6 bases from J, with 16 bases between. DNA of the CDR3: TGTGCCAGCAGCCCCCCAGGGGATCAGAAGACCCAGTACTTC. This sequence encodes CASSPPGDQKTQYF.

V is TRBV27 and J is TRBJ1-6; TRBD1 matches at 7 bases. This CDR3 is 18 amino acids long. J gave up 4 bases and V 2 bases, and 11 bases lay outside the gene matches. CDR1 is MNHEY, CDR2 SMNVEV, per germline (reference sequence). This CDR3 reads CASSLRQGVSTYNSPLHF. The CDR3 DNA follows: TGTGCCAGCAGTTTAAGGCAGGGGGTTTCTACTTATAATTCACCCCTCCACTTT.

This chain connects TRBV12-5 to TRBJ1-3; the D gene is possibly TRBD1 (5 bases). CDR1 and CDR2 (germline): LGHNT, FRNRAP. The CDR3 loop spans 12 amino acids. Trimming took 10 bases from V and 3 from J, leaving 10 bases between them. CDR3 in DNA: TGTGCTACCCAGGGTAATGGAAACACCATATATTTT. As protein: CATQGNGNTIYF.

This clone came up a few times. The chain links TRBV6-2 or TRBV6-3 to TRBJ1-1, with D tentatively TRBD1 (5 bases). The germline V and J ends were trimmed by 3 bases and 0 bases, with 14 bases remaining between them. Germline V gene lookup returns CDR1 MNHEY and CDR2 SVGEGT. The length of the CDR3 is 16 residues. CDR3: CASSYTVGVLNTEAFF. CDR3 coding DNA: TGTGCCAGCAGTTATACGGTAGGGGTCTTGAACACTGAAGCTTTCTTT.

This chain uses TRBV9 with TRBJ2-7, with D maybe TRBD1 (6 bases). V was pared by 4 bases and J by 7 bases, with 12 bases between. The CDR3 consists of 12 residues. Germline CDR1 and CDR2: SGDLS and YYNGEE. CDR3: CASSPRDREQYF. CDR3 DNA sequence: TGTGCCAGCAGCCCCAGAGACAGGGAGCAGTACTTC.